What follows are 20 T cell receptor beta chains derived from one specimen sequenced in a study of identical twins. Using its own MiXCR run on the 5' RACE reads, TCRdb lists one record per CDR3 protein. The sample lists roughly 1.6 million distinct CDR3 sequences; about 30% were seen once. Sample: cord blood. All receptors derive from a newborn girl in good health.

The chain combines TRBV6-2 or TRBV6-3 with TRBJ2-4; 11 positions match TRBD2. The DNA end is more similar to TRBJ2-7, so the J call may be wrong. The CDR3 sequence is 16 residues long. Germline loops: CDR1 MNHEY, CDR2 SVGEGT. The CDR3 sequence: CASSYLRTSGRYEQYF. Written as DNA, the CDR3 is TGTGCCAGCAGTTACCTTAGGACTAGCGGGCGCTACGAGCAGTACTTC.

This clonotype was seen more than once but under ten times. The chain employs TRBV11-1 and TRBJ2-4, with no clear D. The CDR3 has 19 amino acids. Germline-derived CDR1 and CDR2 are SGHAT and FQDESV (reference sequence). V was pared by 4 bases and J by 1 base, with 23 bases between. CDR3: CASSYSVGLRPTAKNIQYF. CDR3 bases: TGTGCCAGCAGCTATAGTGTAGGGCTCAGGCCAACGGCCAAAAACATTCAGTACTTC.

This clonotype has ten or more counts. This chain joins TRBV2 and TRBJ2-3, with D hard to call. Germline lookup yields CDR1 SNHLY and CDR2 FYNNEI. The CDR3 is 14 residues long. Trimming took off 6 bases at V and 0 bases at J, with 10 bases between the two ends. The CDR3 loop is CASRSPTSTDTQYF. The CDR3 nucleotides read TGTGCCAGCAGGTCCCCTACTAGCACAGATACGCAGTATTTT.

Ten or more counts support this clonotype. The chain uses TRBV3-1 and TRBJ2-1; 10 bases align to TRBD2. Germline CDR1 reads LGHDT; CDR2 reads YNNKEL (reference sequence). This CDR3 has 16 amino acids. V gave up 0 bases and J gave up 4 bases; unmatched junction bases: 3. The CDR3 region is CASSQDGLAAYNEQFF. The CDR3 region has the DNA TGTGCCAGCAGCCAAGACGGACTAGCGGCTTACAATGAGCAGTTCTTC.

This clonotype has only a few counts. The chain links TRBV9 to TRBJ2-3, with 11 bases that match TRBD2. Germline CDR1 SGDLS, CDR2 YYNGEE. V lost 1 base and J lost 0; bases outside the gene matches: 10. The CDR3 covers 19 residues. The CDR3 nucleotides are TGTGCCAGCAGCGTAAAAGGACTAGCGGGCTTGTCTAGCACAGATACGCAGTATTTT. Protein sequence: CASSVKGLAGLSSTDTQYF. The variable domain in full, with the rest retrieved from reference TRBV9 and TRBJ2-3, is DSGVTQTPKHLITATGQRVTLRCSPRSGDLSVYWYQQSLDQGLQFLIQYYNGEERAKGNILERFSAQQFPDLHSELNLSSLELGDSALYFCASSVKGLAGLSSTDTQYFGPGTRLTVL.

This clonotype was seen a few times. This chain joins TRBV24-1 and TRBJ2-2; D gene unclear. Trimming pared 0 bases from V and 7 bases from J, leaving 2 bases between. Germline CDR1 reads KGHDR; CDR2 reads SFDVKD. The CDR3 contains 12 residues. CDR3: CATSDLGGELFF. DNA for the CDR3: TGTGCCACCAGTGATTTGGGCGGGGAGCTGTTTTTT.

This chain links TRBV12-3 or TRBV12-4 with TRBJ1-2, with 10 bases lining up with TRBD1. V shed 6 bases and J 5 bases; nucleotides not matched to a gene: 6. This CDR3 comprises 14 residues. The CDR3 loop reads CASRSGTGVYGYTF. The CDR3 region has the DNA TGTGCCAGCAGGTCCGGGACAGGGGTATATGGCTACACCTTC.

This clonotype was observed a handful of times. The J gene is TRBJ1-2, the V gene TRBV29-1, with D hard to call. The CDR3 covers 13 residues. The germline CDR1 and CDR2 sequences are SQVTM and ANQGSEA. Trimming removed 6 bases from V and 6 bases from J, with 17 bases in between. CDR3 in amino acids: CSVPPRKNHGYTF. The CDR3 nucleotides read TGCAGCGTCCCCCCACGGAAGAATCATGGCTACACCTTC.

This clonotype was counted only a few times. This chain uses TRBV3-1 with TRBJ2-3; D perhaps matches TRBD2 (6 bases). V lost 4 bases and J 4 bases, leaving 12 bases between the germline ends. Germline V CDR1 and CDR2: LGHDT, YNNKEL (reference sequence). This CDR3 has 14 amino acids. This chain's CDR3 is CASSRGGAADTQYF. The CDR3 DNA sequence: TGTGCCAGCAGCCGAGGCGGGGCGGCAGATACGCAGTATTTT.

This clonotype came up a few times. The chain uses TRBV27 and TRBJ1-2; possible D gene TRBD1, 6 bases. This CDR3 region has 12 residues. The V and J ends lost 9 bases and 5 bases respectively, with 13 bases between them. CDR1 is MNHEY and CDR2 is SMNVEV in the germline V gene (reference sequence). The CDR3 coding sequence is TGTGCCAGTATGGGGGGCGGGTATGGCTACACCTTC. It specifies CASMGGGYGYTF.

V is TRBV4-2 and J is TRBJ2-1, with a possible D match to TRBD2 (6 bases). Germline values: CDR1 LGHNA, CDR2 YNFKEQ. Trimming shortened V by 0 bases and J by 6 bases, and 18 bases separated the two germline ends. The CDR3 totals 17 residues. The CDR3 spells CASSQDIGGGVSNEQFF. The CDR3, as DNA: TGTGCCAGCAGCCAAGATATAGGCGGAGGGGTTAGCAATGAGCAGTTCTTC.

As DNA, the CDR3 is TGTGCCAGCAATCCCCTCTACGAGCAGTACTTC. Protein sequence: CASNPLYEQYF. The chain employs TRBV6-6 and TRBJ2-4, with D uncertain. The J call may be incorrect, as the DNA end agrees better with TRBJ2-7. Germline loops: CDR1 MNHNY, CDR2 SVGAGI (reference sequence). The CDR3 runs 11 residues.

V usage is TRBV27 and J usage is TRBJ1-1, with 9 positions matching TRBD1. The germline V gene has CDR1 MNHEY and CDR2 SMNVEV (reference sequence). J gave up 0 bases and V 7 bases, and 6 bases lay outside the gene matches. The CDR3 is 15 residues long. The CDR3 spells CASKDRGALNTEAFF. CDR3 nucleotide sequence: TGTGCCAGCAAAGACAGGGGGGCGCTGAACACTGAAGCTTTCTTT.

This clonotype was seen at least ten times. The rearrangement links TRBV27 to TRBJ2-3, with a tentative D call TRBD2 (5 bases). The V gene lost 3 bases and the J gene lost 1 base, with 5 bases spanning the gap. CDR1 is MNHEY and CDR2 is SMNVEV in the germline V gene (reference sequence). This CDR3 spans 13 amino acids. The CDR3 coding sequence is TGTGCCAGCAGTTTTAGCGGCACAGATACGCAGTATTTT. This encodes CASSFSGTDTQYF.

This rearrangement joins TRBV7-9 to TRBJ2-5; D possibly corresponds to TRBD2 (5 bases). CDR3 length: 17 residues. Germline CDR1 and CDR2: SEHNR and FQNEAQ (reference sequence). V was pared by 1 base and J by 11 bases, with 26 bases between. This chain's CDR3 is CASSLELAKRSYNEQYF. The CDR3 DNA is TGTGCCAGCAGCTTAGAGTTAGCCAAGCGGTCCTACAATGAGCAGTACTTC. Full variable domain (remainder filled in from reference TRBV7-9 and TRBJ2-5): DTGVSQNPRHKITKRGQNVTFRCDPISEHNRLYWYRQTLGQGPEFLTYFQNEAQLEKSRLLSDRFSAERPKGSFSTLEIQRTEQGDSAMYLCASSLELAKRSYNEQYFGPGTRLLVL.

A few counts support this clonotype. The chain is built from TRBV20-1 and TRBJ1-5; weak D call: TRBD1 (6 bases). Germline CDR1 reads DFQATT; CDR2 reads SNEGSKA (reference sequence). With 0 bases removed from V and 2 bases from J, the gap between germline ends came to 14 bases. CDR3 length: 16 residues. The chain's CDR3 is CSARDYPGAGNQPQHF. The CDR3 coding sequence is TGCAGTGCTAGAGATTACCCAGGGGCGGGCAATCAGCCCCAGCATTTT.

V gene TRBV2 combines with J gene TRBJ2-3; TRBD2 might be the D (5 bases). The V and J ends lost 2 bases and 3 bases respectively, with 12 bases between them. The CDR3 contains 15 residues. CDR1 and CDR2 from the germline V gene are SNHLY and FYNNEI. CDR3 sequence (DNA): TGTGCCAGCAGTGAACATCGGGATAGGACAGATACGCAGTATTTT. It codes for CASSEHRDRTDTQYF.

Only a few counts were recorded for this clonotype. This chain links TRBV5-1 with TRBJ2-4, with D hard to call. TRBJ2-7 matches the DNA end more closely, so the J call is doubtful. The CDR3 is 13 amino acids. CDR1 SGHRS and CDR2 YFSETQ come from the germline V gene. CDR3 in amino acids: CASSLEGLDEQYF. The CDR3 region has the DNA TGCGCCAGCAGCTTGGAAGGGTTGGACGAGCAGTACTTC.

This clonotype was seen a few times. The junction and the germline gene differ at one end; a read error may be behind it. The rearrangement joins TRBV20-1 to TRBJ1-1, with D perhaps matching TRBD1 (5 bases). The CDR3 covers 14 residues. The germline CDR1 and CDR2 sequences are DFQATT and SNEGSKA (reference sequence). CDR3 DNA sequence: TGCAGTGCCCCCGAGGCAGGGCCGAGCACTGAGGCTTTCTTT. Translation gives CSAPEAGPSTEAFF.

This rearrangement joins TRBV10-3 to TRBJ1-1, with 9 bases matching TRBD1. V gave up 10 bases and J gave up 3 bases; unmatched junction bases: 9. The CDR3 has 14 amino acids. Germline assignment: CDR1 ENHRY and CDR2 SYGVKD. The CDR3 sequence: CATSQGARDTEAFF. The CDR3 bases are TGTGCCACGTCACAGGGGGCGAGGGACACTGAAGCTTTCTTT.